This is a list of T cell receptor beta chains from one sample in a study of blood T cell repertoires in COVID-19. Libraries were prepared by immunoSEQ multiplex PCR; TCRdb keeps only in-frame clonotypes and omits some of them. The sample holds about 88,000 clones, 87% seen once. Material for sequencing was peripheral blood. The receptors here all came from a woman aged 55-70 years with COVID-19, enrolled during active disease. CDR3s include the opening cysteine and the closing phenylalanine or tryptophan. The D gene is left open where the match is weak.

d_call j_call v_call cdr3_aa
TRBD1 TRBJ2-1 TRBV4-2 CASSLSDREDNEQFF
- TRBJ2-7 TRBV19 CASSVRLSSYEQYF
TRBD1 TRBJ1-4 TRBV10-3 CAISPGTGYSEKLFF
TRBD2 TRBJ2-2 TRBV7-2 CASSLVSSGGTGELFF
- TRBJ2-5 TRBV18 CASSPNRDQETQYF
- TRBJ2-7 TRBV10-3 CAGGQQVNEQYF
- TRBJ2-7 TRBV29-1 CSVESGSSYEQYF
TRBD2 TRBJ2-2 TRBV12-5 CASGLARDLGSWTSDIGELFF
TRBD2 TRBJ2-7 TRBV27 CASSFGGGSYEQYF
- TRBJ1-1 TRBV6-6 CASSFPPRVTEAFF
- TRBJ2-3 TRBV11-2 CASSPSDTQYF
- TRBJ1-1 TRBV19 CASSIDRGWNTEAFF
- TRBJ1-1 TRBV9 CASSRAPGTRAFF
TRBD2 TRBJ2-3 TRBV2 CASRTSGGVDTQYF
- TRBJ2-3 TRBV30 CAWSYPGSGTDTQYF
- TRBJ1-3 TRBV30 CAWIREIGNTIYF
- TRBJ1-1 TRBV3-1/TRBV3-2 CASSQGVAGGAFF
- TRBJ1-5 TRBV19 CASSLAAYSNQPQHF
TRBD2 TRBJ2-5 TRBV6-2/TRBV6-3 CASSYSPSGGLQETQYF
TRBD2 TRBJ2-1 TRBV7-2 CASSGDYYNEQFF
TRBD1 TRBJ1-1 TRBV18 CASSPNMQGDFGTEAFF
TRBD1 TRBJ1-5 TRBV19 CASSTLDRGNSNQPQHF
TRBD2 TRBJ2-7 TRBV7-6 CASSQTSGGVYEQYF
TRBD2 TRBJ2-3 TRBV9 CASSERSAGGSGDTQYF
- TRBJ2-7 TRBV10-3 CAIRSPSDEQYF
- TRBJ1-6 TRBV7-8 CASSPAALLGDSPLHF
- TRBJ2-3 TRBV27 CASSFFRGRMSDTQYF
TRBD2 TRBJ2-3 TRBV7-8 CASSRGLAGADTQYF
- TRBJ1-2 TRBV28 CASSAGVAGYTF
- TRBJ1-1 TRBV12-3/TRBV12-4 CASSFRTEAFF
TRBD2 TRBJ2-1 TRBV19 CASSMRLAGLSYNEQFF